The subject of this entry is one T cell receptor beta chain. Its antigen specificity is not known. Base qualities are not recorded, but no much larger clone differs from it by a single base. The CDR3 goes from the cysteine to the phenylalanine over 16 residues. The entry retains the CDR3 DNA only, 48 bases that are in frame from base 1. Unmatched junction bases come to 6, with V trimmed by 3 bases and J by 2 bases. CDR1 and CDR2, looked up from the germline V gene, are SGHRS and YFSETQ. Ficoll-Paque density gradient centrifugation was used to isolate PBMCs. The sample originates from a study of T-cell memory formation after mild COVID-19 (dated by TCRdb to 2020 to 2022). Regarding the research as a whole: TCR sequence clusters from the two donors were found to be largely donor specific. The cohort comprised two young, previously healthy adult volunteers, one female and one male. T-cell clones expanding and contracting after mild COVID-19 in a couple of donors were tracked by longitudinal TCRalpha and TCRbeta repertoire sequencing. Overall study results and their limits: SARS-CoV-2 specificity was not confirmed for the second-wave clones peaking on day 37. Clones that contracted from day 15 to 85 showed balanced CD4/CD8 phenotypes, whereas a second wave of clones that expanded from day 15 to 37 leaned towards CD4+. Contracting CD4+ clones were found mainly in CM and EM memory subsets, while CD8+ clones were enriched in EMRA. The study included only a couple of mild cases, and larger cohorts that include severe cases with pre-infection samples were judged to be necessary. The detection of some responding clones in pre-infection memory suggests that pre-existing cross-reactive memory T cells joined the SARS-CoV-2 response.

Sequencing took place on an Illumina NovaSeq 6000. TCRalpha and TCRbeta cDNA libraries were built by 5'RACE with constant-segment primers, adding sample barcodes and unique molecular identifiers. RNA was extracted from every sample with Trizol reagent. Library amplification was performed in two PCR steps, and a second sample barcode and Illumina TruSeq adapters were introduced in the second step. The libraries were sequenced on an Illumina NovaSeq using 2 x 150 bp paired-end reads. On the authors' methods: With migec v1.2.7, reads were demultiplexed and then collapsed into UMI-guided consensus sequences. Using mixcr v2.1.11, UMI consensuses were aligned to TRA and TRB V and J templates and then assembled into clonotypes. A clonotype was counted as expanded or contracted only when both edgeR and NoisET called the clonotype significant, with the noise models trained on biological replicates. For edgeR calls, a false discovery rate-adjusted p below 0.01 and a log2 fold-change threshold of 1 were applied. PCA with hierarchical clustering of max-normalized trajectories of the 1000 most abundant clonotypes was used as exploratory dynamics analysis. Each responding clone was given a CD4 or CD8 phenotype based on the CD4+ and CD8+ repertoires, which had been sequenced separately. In-frame beta chains were kept once TCRdb had trimmed the public reads at Q25 with fastp and called clones with MiXCR. Records with the same CDR3 protein are collapsed into one entry carrying the most frequent genes and DNA. Clone size and V and J calls follow TCRdb, not the original study. The sample table records over 70,000 distinct CDR3 sequences; about an eighth of these occur just once. The ten biggest clones cover about 25% of the sample.

The chain is made from TRBV5-1 and TRBJ2-3; 10 central nucleotides agree with TRBD1. Sequencing input: PBMCs or a T cell subset sorted from them (not recorded which). This clonotype was sampled from an adult woman who had mild COVID-19 (a few samples of this study predate the infection). The sample titles of this study are shuffled in the database, so cell type and time point are left out; the donor was told from shared clones. CDR3 reads: CASSYAGQGFTDTQYF. The DNA sequence is as follows: TGCGCCAGCAGCTATGCGGGACAGGGGTTCACAGATACGCAGTATTTT.